The clone carrying this T cell receptor (beta chain) was seen many times. What it recognizes is unknown. TCRdb re-analysed the multiplex PCR reads in MiXCR, keeping a single row per CDR3 protein. The sample lists 130,000 or so distinct CDR3 sequences, approximately 29% occurring once. This specimen belongs to a study of breast tumors, draining lymph nodes, adjacent tissues. Study-wide results and limits: Luminal-like breast cancer showed significantly greater tumor-nontumor repertoire similarity than basal-like breast cancer did. Tumors had less TCR diversity than lymph nodes, more than nontumor tissue.

The CDR3 length is 14 residues. CDR1 is SGHRS, CDR2 YFSETQ, per germline. With 4 bases removed from V and 2 bases from J, the gap between germline ends came to 7 bases. The lymph nodes were axillary draining lymph nodes from breast cancer patients. The V gene is TRBV5-1, the J gene TRBJ2-6, with D unclear. Sequencing used axillary lymph node tissue. The clonotype comes from a female donor with breast cancer. Some clones in this sample may be carry-over from other donors' samples. The CDR3 here is CASSPAPGANVLTF. As DNA, the CDR3 is TGCGCCAGCAGCCCTGCGCCTGGGGCCAACGTCCTGACTTTC.